The present T cell receptor beta chain was sequenced within a study of early T cells in non-severe SARS-CoV-2 infection. Researchers tagged individual cDNA molecules with unique molecular identifiers. TCRdb re-analysed the 5' RACE reads in MiXCR, keeping a single row per CDR3 protein. The sample yields about 34,000 distinct CDR3 sequences, 5% to 7% seen once. Worth noting for this clonotype: Its antigen is not known. This may arise from a read error, as a much more abundant clone is one base away. The missing conserved phenylalanine or tryptophan at the end of this CDR3 makes a read error likely.

The study's findings and limits: Matching against VDJdb likely underestimated virus-specific expansions, favoring anti-spike CD8.

CDR1 DFQATT and CDR2 SNEGSKA come from the germline V gene (reference sequence). With 6 bases clipped from V and 4 bases from J, the junction kept 6 bases outside the gene matches. The length of the CDR3 is 14 residues. This receptor was taken from an adult who was a healthcare worker with PCR-confirmed SARS-CoV-2 infection or an uninfected control (not recorded which). This chain uses TRBV20-1 with TRBJ2-3; 11 positions match TRBD2. Sequencing was performed on whole blood. The CDR3 sequence: CSAIAGGRADTQYS. For the CDR3, the DNA is TGCAGTGCGATAGCGGGGGGGCGGGCAGATACGCAGTATTCT.